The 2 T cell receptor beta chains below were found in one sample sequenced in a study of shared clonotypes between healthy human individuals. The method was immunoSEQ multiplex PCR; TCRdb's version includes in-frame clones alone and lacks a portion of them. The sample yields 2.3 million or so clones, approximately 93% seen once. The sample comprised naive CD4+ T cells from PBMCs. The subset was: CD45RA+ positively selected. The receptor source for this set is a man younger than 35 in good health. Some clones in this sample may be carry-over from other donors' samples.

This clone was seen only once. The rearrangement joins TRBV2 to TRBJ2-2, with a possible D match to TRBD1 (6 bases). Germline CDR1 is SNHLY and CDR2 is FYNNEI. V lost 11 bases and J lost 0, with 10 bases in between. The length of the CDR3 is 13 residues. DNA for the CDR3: TGTGCCTGTTCAGGGGCGAACACCGGGGAGCTGTTTTTT. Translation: CACSGANTGELFF. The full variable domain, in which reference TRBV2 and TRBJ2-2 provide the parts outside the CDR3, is EPEVTQTPSHQVTQMGQEVILRCVPISNHLYFYWYRQILGQKVEFLVSFYNNEISEKSEIFDDQFSVERPDGSNFTLKIRSTKLEDSAMYFCACSGANTGELFFGEGSRLTVL.

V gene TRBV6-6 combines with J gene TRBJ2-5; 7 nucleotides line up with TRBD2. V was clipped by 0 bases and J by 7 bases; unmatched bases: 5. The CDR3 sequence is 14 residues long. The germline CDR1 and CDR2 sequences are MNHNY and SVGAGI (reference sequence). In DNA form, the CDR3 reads TGTGCCAGCAGTTACTCGATCGGGGAGGGGACCCAGTACTTC. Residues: CASSYSIGEGTQYF.